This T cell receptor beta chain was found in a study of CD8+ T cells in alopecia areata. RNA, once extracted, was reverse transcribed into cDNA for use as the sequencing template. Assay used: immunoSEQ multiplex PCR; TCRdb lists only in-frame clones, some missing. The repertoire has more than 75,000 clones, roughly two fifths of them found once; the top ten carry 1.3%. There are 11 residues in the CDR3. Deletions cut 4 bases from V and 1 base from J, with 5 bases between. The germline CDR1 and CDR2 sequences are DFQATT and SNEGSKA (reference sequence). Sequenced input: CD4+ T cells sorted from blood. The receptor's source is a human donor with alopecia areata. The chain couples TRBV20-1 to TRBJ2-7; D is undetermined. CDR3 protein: CSAKASYEQYF. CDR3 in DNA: TGCAGTGCTAAGGCATCCTACGAGCAGTACTTC.